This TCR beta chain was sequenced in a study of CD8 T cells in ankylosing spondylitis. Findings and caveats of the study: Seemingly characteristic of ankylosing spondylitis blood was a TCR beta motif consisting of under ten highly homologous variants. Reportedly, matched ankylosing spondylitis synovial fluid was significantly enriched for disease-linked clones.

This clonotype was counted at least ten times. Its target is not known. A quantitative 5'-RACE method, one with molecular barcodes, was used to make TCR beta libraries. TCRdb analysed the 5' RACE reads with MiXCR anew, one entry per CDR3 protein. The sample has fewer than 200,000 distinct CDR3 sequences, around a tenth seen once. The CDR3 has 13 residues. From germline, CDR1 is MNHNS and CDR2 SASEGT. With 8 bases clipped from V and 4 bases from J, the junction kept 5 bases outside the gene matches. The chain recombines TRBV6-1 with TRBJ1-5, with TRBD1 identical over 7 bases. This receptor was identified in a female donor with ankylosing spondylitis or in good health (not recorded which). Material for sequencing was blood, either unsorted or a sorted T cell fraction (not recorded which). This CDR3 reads CASRQGLNQPQHF. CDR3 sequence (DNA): TGTGCCAGCCGACAGGGCCTGAATCAGCCCCAGCATTTT.